The rows below give T cell receptor beta chains drawn from one sample of a study of OX40 agonist ivuxolimab in advanced cancers. Profiling relied on immunoSEQ multiplex PCR, and the TCRdb table lists in-frame clones only, not all of them. The sample lists nearly 85,000 clones, less than 85% occurring once. The material sequenced was CD4+ or CD8+ T cells sorted from blood, taken in a trial of the OX40 agonist ivuxolimab. Source of these receptors: an adult with an advanced solid tumor such as melanoma, head and neck, liver or kidney cancer. The CDR3 runs from the conserved cysteine through the conserved F or W. The order of the fields is CDR3 DNA, CDR3 protein, D gene, clone size, V gene, J gene. The D gene is left open where the match is weak. The size entry is marked missing in some rows and otherwise reads once, few, many or a size class.

DNA: TGTGCCAGCAGCCCACAGGGGGCGCCGAGTAATTCACCCCTCCACTTT
CDR3: CASSPQGAPSNSPLHF
D: TRBD1
size: -
V: TRBV7-2
J: TRBJ1-6

DNA: TGTGCCAGCACCGTAGGGGGAAGTGATCAGCCCCAGCATTTT
CDR3: CASTVGGSDQPQHF
D: -
size: -
V: TRBV5-3
J: TRBJ1-5

DNA: TGTACCAGCAGCCCCGCGGGGGCAGAGACCCAGTACTTC
CDR3: CTSSPAGAETQYF
D: -
size: -
V: TRBV7-7
J: TRBJ2-5

DNA: TGTGCCAGCAGCCAACTAGACAGGGAAGGGCCCGGGCAGTACTTC
CDR3: CASSQLDREGPGQYF
D: TRBD1
size: -
V: TRBV14
J: TRBJ2-7

DNA: TGCGCCAGCAGCCACGCCGACGGGTGGAATCAGCCCCAGCATTTT
CDR3: CASSHADGWNQPQHF
D: -
size: few
V: TRBV4-1
J: TRBJ1-5

DNA: TGTGCCAGTAGTATATCTTACAATGAGCAGTTCTTC
CDR3: CASSISYNEQFF
D: -
size: -
V: TRBV19
J: TRBJ2-1

DNA: TGTGCCAGCAGGGGGGACGGGTACGAGCAGTACTTC
CDR3: CASRGDGYEQYF
D: -
size: -
V: TRBV2
J: TRBJ2-7

DNA: TGTGCCAGCAGTGCGATGCGGACAAGGAGCAATCAGCCCCAGCATTTT
CDR3: CASSAMRTRSNQPQHF
D: -
size: -
V: TRBV2
J: TRBJ1-5

DNA: TGTGCCAGCAGCACAATCAGGGGGTTCGGAGAGACCCAGTACTTC
CDR3: CASSTIRGFGETQYF
D: TRBD1
size: -
V: TRBV28
J: TRBJ2-5

DNA: TGCGCCAGCAGCTTAGAATCCGGACGCCAAAGTCGCCCCCTCCACTTT
CDR3: CASSLESGRQSRPLHF
D: -
size: -
V: TRBV5-1
J: TRBJ1-6

DNA: TGCGCCAGCAGCCCACAGGGACAGGGCGGGGATACGCAGTATTTT
CDR3: CASSPQGQGGDTQYF
D: TRBD1
size: -
V: TRBV5-1
J: TRBJ2-3

DNA: TGTGCCTGGAGGAGAGGAGGGGGCGCTTCGTACTATGGCTACACCTTC
CDR3: CAWRRGGGASYYGYTF
D: TRBD1
size: -
V: TRBV30
J: TRBJ1-2

DNA: TGTGCCAGCAGCTTATTGAGCCCGGGGTACAATGAGCAGTTCTTC
CDR3: CASSLLSPGYNEQFF
D: -
size: once
V: TRBV7-9
J: TRBJ2-1

DNA: TGCGCCAGCAGCACTAGCACACAAGAGACCCAGTACTTC
CDR3: CASSTSTQETQYF
D: -
size: -
V: TRBV5-1
J: TRBJ2-5

DNA: TGCGCCAGCAGCCCGGATGGACAGGGGGGCTCTGGAAACACCATATATTTT
CDR3: CASSPDGQGGSGNTIYF
D: TRBD1
size: -
V: TRBV5-1
J: TRBJ1-3

DNA: TGTGCCAGCACCGAGGGGTTCAACGGCTACACCTTC
CDR3: CASTEGFNGYTF
D: -
size: -
V: TRBV9
J: TRBJ1-2

DNA: TGTGCCAGCAGTGAGGGATGGGGTGCTAATGAAAAACTGTTTTTT
CDR3: CASSEGWGANEKLFF
D: -
size: -
V: TRBV25-1
J: TRBJ1-4

DNA: TGTGCCAGTAGTACTCAAGTAGGCACTGAAGCTTTCTTT
CDR3: CASSTQVGTEAFF
D: -
size: -
V: TRBV19
J: TRBJ1-1

DNA: TGTGCCATCAGTGAACAGGGGGCATCAGATACGCAGTATTTT
CDR3: CAISEQGASDTQYF
D: TRBD1
size: -
V: TRBV10-3
J: TRBJ2-3

DNA: TGCGCCAGCAGCTTGGGACTAGCGGGGGGGTATGAGACCCAGTACTTC
CDR3: CASSLGLAGGYETQYF
D: TRBD2
size: -
V: TRBV5-1
J: TRBJ2-5

DNA: TGCAGTGCCCTACAGGGATACGAGCAGTACTTC
CDR3: CSALQGYEQYF
D: -
size: few
V: TRBV20-1
J: TRBJ2-7

DNA: TGCAGCGCCTCCGGGACACAGAGAGGTGGCTACACCTTC
CDR3: CSASGTQRGGYTF
D: -
size: -
V: TRBV29-1
J: TRBJ1-2

DNA: TGTGCCAGCAGCCAAGGCGGACAGCCCAGGGATGAAAAACTGTTTTTT
CDR3: CASSQGGQPRDEKLFF
D: -
size: -
V: TRBV4-2
J: TRBJ1-4

DNA: TGTGCCTGGAGCCTTAATCTTGGCTACACCTTC
CDR3: CAWSLNLGYTF
D: -
size: -
V: TRBV30
J: TRBJ1-2

DNA: TGTGCCAGCAGCTTGGACGGACTAGCTGAGAACGAGCAGTACTTC
CDR3: CASSLDGLAENEQYF
D: TRBD2
size: once
V: TRBV5-4
J: TRBJ2-7

DNA: TGCGCCAGCAGCCAAGAATGGTCCGAGACCCAGTACTTC
CDR3: CASSQEWSETQYF
D: -
size: once
V: TRBV4-3
J: TRBJ2-5

DNA: TGTGCCAGCAGCGACAATTTAGGTACGCAGTATTTT
CDR3: CASSDNLGTQYF
D: -
size: -
V: TRBV11-2
J: TRBJ2-3

DNA: TGTGCCAGCAGTGACCTTCCGGGCAACCAGGGGGCGGGTTACGAGCAGTACTTC
CDR3: CASSDLPGNQGAGYEQYF
D: TRBD1
size: -
V: TRBV6-4
J: TRBJ2-7

DNA: TGCGCCAGCAGCTCAGGACAGGGGAGAGCCTACGAGCAGTACTTC
CDR3: CASSSGQGRAYEQYF
D: TRBD1
size: -
V: TRBV5-1
J: TRBJ2-7

DNA: TGTGCCTGGAGTGTACTCCTAGCGGGGGGGCATTCGAACACCGGGGAGCTGTTTTTT
CDR3: CAWSVLLAGGHSNTGELFF
D: TRBD2
size: few
V: TRBV30
J: TRBJ2-2